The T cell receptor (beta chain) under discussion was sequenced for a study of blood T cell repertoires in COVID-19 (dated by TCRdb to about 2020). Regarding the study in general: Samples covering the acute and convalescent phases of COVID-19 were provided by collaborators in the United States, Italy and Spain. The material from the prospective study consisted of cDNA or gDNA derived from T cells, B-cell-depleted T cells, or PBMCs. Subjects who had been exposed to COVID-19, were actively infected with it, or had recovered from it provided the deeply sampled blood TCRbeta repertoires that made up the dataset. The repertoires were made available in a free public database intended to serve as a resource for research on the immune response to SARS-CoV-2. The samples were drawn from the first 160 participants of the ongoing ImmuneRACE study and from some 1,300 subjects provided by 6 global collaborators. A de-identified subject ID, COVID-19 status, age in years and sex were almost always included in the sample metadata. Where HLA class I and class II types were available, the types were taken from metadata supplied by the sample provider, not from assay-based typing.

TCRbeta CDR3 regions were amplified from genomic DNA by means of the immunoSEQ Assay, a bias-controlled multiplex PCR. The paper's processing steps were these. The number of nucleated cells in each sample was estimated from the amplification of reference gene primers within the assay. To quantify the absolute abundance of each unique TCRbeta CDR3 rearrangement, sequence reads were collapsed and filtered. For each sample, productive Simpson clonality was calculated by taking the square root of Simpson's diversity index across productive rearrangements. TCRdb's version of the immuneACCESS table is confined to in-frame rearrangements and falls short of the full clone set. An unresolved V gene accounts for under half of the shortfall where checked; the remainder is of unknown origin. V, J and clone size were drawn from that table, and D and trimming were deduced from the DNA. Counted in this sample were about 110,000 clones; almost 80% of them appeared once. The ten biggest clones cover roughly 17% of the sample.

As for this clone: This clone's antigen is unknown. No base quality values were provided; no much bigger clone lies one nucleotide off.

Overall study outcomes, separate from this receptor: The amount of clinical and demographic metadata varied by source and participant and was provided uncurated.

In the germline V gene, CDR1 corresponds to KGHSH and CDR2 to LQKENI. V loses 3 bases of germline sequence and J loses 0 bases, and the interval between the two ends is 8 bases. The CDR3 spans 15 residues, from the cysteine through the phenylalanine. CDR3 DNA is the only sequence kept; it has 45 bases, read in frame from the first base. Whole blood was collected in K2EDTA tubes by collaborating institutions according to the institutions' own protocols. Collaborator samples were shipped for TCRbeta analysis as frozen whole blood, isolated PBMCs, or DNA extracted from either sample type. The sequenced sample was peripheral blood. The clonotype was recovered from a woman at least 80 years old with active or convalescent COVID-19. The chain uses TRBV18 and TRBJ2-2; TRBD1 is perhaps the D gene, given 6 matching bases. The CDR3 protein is CASSPTGTNTGELFF. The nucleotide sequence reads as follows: TGTGCCAGCTCACCGACAGGCACGAACACCGGGGAGCTGTTTTTT.